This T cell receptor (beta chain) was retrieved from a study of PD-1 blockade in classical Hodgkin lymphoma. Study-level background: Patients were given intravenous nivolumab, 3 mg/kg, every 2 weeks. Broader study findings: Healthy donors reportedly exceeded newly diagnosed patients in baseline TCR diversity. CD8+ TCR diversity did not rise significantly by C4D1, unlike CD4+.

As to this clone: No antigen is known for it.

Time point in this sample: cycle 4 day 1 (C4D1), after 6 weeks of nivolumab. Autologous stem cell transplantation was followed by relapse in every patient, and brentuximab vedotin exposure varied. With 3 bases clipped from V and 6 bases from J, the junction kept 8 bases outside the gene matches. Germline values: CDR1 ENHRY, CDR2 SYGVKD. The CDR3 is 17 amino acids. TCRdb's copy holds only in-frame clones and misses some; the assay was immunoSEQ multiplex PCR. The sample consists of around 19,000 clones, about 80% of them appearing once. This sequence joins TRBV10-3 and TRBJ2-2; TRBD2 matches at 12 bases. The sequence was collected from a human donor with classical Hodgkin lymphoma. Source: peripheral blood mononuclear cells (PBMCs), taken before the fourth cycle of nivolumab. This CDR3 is CAISDPGLAGWSGELFF. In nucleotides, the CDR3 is TGTGCCATCAGTGACCCCGGACTAGCGGGATGGTCCGGGGAGCTGTTTTTT.